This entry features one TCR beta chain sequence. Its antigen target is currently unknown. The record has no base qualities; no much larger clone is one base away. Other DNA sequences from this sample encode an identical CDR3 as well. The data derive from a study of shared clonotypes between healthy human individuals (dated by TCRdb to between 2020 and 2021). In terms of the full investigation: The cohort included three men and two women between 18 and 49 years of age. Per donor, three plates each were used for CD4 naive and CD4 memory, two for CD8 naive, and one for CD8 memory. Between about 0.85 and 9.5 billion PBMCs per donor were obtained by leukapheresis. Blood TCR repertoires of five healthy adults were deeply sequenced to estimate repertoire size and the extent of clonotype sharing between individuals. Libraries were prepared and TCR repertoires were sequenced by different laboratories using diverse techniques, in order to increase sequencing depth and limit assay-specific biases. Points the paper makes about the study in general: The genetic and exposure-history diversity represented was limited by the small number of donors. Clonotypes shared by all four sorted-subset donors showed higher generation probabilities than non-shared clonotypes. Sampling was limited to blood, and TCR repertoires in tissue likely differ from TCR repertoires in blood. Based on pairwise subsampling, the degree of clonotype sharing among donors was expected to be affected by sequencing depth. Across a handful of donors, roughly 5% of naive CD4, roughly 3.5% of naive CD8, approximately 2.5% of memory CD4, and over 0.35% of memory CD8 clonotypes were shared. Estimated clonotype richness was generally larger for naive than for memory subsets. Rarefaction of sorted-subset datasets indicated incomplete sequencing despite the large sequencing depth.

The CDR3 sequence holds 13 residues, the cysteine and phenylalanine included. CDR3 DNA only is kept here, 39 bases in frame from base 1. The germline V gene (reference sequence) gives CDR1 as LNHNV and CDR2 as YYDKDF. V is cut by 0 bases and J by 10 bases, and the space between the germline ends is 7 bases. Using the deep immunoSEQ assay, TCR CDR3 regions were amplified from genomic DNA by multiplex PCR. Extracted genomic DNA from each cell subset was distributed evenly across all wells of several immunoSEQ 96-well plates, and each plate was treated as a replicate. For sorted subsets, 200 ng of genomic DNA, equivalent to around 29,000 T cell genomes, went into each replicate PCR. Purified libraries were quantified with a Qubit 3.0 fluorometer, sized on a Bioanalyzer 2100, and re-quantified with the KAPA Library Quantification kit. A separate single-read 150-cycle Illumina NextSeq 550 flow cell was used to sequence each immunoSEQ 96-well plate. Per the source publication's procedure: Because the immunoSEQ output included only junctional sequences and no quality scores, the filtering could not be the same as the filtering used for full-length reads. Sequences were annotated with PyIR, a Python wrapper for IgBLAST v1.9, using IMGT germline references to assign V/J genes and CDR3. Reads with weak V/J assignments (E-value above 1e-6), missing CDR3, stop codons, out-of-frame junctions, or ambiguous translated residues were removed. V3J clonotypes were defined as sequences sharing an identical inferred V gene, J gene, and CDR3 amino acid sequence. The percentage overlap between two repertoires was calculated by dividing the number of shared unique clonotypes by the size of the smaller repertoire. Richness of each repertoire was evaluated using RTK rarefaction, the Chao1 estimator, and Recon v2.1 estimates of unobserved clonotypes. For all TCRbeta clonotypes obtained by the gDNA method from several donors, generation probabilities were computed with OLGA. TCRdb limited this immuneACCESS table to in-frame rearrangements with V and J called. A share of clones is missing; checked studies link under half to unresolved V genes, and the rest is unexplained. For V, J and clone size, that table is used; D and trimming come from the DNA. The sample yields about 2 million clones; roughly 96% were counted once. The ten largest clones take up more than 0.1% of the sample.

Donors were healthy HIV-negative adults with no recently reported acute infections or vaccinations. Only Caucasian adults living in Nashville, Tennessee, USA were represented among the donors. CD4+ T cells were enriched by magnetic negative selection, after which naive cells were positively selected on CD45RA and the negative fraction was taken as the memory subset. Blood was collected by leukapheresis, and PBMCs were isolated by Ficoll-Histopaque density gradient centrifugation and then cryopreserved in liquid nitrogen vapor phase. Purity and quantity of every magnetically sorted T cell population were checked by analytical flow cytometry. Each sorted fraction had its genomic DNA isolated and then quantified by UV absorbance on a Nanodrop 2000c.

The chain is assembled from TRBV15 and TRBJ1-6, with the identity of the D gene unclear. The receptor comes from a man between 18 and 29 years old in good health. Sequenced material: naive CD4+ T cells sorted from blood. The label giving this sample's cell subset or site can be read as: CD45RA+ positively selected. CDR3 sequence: CATSRDLGSPLHF. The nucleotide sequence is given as TGTGCCACCAGCAGAGATCTAGGCTCACCCCTCCACTTT.